This T cell receptor (beta chain) was obtained from a study of cytomegalovirus exposure and HLA in healthy donors. Each donor was nominally healthy when sampled (though unrecorded immune exposures were likely). Study-level findings and limits: Rare sequences made up most TCRs, while some public TCRs were found in many donors. For most subjects, TCR beta sequences were reported to predict HLA-A and HLA-B alleles with accuracy. In a later analysis, HLA-associated TCR beta chains were more clonally expanded than equally common others.

In the PCR, 60 Vbeta and 13 Jbeta primers were used. Some clones are missing from TCRdb's copy, which holds only in-frame ones; the method was immunoSEQ multiplex PCR. Of about 110,000 clones detected, 60% to 85% appear once; the ten largest clones hold approximately 2.6%. Germline V gene sequence: CDR1 SQVTM, CDR2 ANQGSEA. V lost 4 bases and J 4 bases, leaving 10 bases between the germline ends. The length of the CDR3 is 12 residues. On this clone itself: Its specificity is not known.

The sequence came from a male donor in good health and CMV-seropositive. The specimen was PBMCs. This chain joins TRBV29-1 and TRBJ1-2; the D gene is possibly TRBD1 (6 bases). The CDR3 nucleotides are TGCAGCGTTGTGGAACAGGGCTATGGCTACACCTTC. Its translation is CSVVEQGYGYTF.